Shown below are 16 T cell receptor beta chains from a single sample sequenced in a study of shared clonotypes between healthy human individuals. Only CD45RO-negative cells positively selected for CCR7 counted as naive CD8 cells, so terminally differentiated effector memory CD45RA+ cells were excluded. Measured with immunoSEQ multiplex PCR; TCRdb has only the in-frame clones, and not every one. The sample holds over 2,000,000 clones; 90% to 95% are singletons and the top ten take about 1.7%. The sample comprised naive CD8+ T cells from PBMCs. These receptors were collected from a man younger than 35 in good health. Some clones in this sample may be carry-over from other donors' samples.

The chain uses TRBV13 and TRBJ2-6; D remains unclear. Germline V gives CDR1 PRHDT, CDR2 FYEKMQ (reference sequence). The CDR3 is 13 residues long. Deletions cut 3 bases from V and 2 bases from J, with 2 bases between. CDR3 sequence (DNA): TGTGCCAGCAGCTTGGCTGGGGCCAACGTCCTGACTTTC. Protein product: CASSLAGANVLTF.

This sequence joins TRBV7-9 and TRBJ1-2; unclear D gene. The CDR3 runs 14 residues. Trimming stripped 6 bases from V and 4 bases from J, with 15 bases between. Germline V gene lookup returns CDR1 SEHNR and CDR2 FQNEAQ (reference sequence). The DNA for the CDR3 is TGTGCCAGCAGTCCTCAAACCACGATCTATGGCTACACCTTC. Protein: CASSPQTTIYGYTF.

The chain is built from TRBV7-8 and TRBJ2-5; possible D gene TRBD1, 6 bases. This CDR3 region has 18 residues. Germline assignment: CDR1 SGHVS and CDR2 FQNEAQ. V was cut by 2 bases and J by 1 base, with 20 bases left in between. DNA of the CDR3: TGTGCCAGCAGCTTACCCCTCCGGGACACACCGCTCCAAGAGACCCAGTACTTC. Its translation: CASSLPLRDTPLQETQYF.

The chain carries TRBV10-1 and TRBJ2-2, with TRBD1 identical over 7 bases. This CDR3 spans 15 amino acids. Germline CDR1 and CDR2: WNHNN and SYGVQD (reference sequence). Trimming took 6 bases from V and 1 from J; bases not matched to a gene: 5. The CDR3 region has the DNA TGCGCCAGCAGGGAGAACAGGGGGAACACCGGGGAGCTGTTTTTT. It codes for CASRENRGNTGELFF.

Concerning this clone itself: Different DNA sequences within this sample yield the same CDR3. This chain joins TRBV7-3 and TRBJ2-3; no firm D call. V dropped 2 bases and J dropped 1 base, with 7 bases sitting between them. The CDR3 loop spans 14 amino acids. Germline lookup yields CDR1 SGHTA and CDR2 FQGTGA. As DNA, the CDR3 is TGTGCCAGCAGCTTAGACGGCGGCACAGATACGCAGTATTTT. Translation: CASSLDGGTDTQYF.

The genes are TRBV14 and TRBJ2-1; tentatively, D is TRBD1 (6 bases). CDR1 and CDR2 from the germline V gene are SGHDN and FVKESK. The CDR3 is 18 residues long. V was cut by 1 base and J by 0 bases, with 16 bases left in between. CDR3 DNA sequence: TGTGCCAGCAGCCAAGGCAGGGGAGTTAGGGTCTCCTACAATGAGCAGTTCTTC. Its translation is CASSQGRGVRVSYNEQFF.

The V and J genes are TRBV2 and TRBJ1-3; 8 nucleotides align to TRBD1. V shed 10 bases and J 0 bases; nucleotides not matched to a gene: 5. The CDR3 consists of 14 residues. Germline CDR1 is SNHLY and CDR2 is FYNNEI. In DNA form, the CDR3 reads TGTGCCAACCGGGGGACAGGCTCTGGAAACACCATATATTTT. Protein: CANRGTGSGNTIYF.

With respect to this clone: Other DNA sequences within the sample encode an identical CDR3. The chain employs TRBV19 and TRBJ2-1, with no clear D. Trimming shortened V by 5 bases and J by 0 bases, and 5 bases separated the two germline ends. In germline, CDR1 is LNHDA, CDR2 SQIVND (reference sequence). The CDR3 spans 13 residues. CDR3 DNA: TGTGCCAGTAGTGAGAGCTCCTACAATGAGCAGTTCTTC. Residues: CASSESSYNEQFF.

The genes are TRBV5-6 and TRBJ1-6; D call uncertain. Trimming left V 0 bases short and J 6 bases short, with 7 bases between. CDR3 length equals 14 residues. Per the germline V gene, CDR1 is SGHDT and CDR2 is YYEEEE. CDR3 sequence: CASSLGSLNSPLHF. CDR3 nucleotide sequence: TGTGCCAGCAGCTTGGGGTCCCTTAATTCACCCCTCCACTTT. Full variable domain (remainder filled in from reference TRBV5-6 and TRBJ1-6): DAGVTQSPTHLIKTRGQQVTLRCSPKSGHDTVSWYQQALGQGPQFIFQYYEEEERQRGNFPDRFSGHQFPNYSSELNVNALLLGDSALYLCASSLGSLNSPLHFGNGTRLTVT.

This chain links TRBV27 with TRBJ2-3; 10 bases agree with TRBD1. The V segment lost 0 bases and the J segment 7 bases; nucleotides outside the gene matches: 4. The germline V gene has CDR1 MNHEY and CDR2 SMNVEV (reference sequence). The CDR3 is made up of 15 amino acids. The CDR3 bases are TGTGCCAGCAGTTTATCGGACAGGGGGTGGAATACGCAGTATTTT. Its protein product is CASSLSDRGWNTQYF.

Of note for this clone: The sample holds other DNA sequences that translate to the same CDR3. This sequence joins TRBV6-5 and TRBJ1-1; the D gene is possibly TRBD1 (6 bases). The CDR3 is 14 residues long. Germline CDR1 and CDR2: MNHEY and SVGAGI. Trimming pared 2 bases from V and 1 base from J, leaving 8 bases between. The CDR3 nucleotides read TGTGCCAGCAGTTACAGGACAGAGAACACTGAAGCTTTCTTT. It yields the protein CASSYRTENTEAFF.

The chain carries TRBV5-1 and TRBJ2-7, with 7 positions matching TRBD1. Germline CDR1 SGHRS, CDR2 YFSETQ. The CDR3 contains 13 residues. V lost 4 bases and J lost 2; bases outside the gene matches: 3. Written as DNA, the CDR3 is TGCGCCAGCAGCGCCGGGACAGCCTACGAGCAGTACTTC. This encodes CASSAGTAYEQYF.

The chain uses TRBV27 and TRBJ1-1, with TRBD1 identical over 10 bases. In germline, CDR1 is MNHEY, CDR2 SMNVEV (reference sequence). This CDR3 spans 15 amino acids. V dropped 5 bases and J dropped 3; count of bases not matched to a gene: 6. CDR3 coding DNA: TGTGCCAGCAGTACACGACAGGGGGCTTACACTGAAGCTTTCTTT. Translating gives CASSTRQGAYTEAFF.

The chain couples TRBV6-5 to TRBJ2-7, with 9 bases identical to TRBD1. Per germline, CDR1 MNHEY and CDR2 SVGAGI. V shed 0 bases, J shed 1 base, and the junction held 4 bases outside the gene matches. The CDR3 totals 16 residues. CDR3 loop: CASSYSRDRVSYEQYF. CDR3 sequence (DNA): TGTGCCAGCAGTTACTCCCGGGACAGGGTTTCCTACGAGCAGTACTTC.

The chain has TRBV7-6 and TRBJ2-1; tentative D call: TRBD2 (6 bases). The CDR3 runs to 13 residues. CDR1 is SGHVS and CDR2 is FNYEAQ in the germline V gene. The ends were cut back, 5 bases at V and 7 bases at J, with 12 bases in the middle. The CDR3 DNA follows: TGTGCCAGCAGCCCAGGGACTTTGAATGAGCAGTTCTTC. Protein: CASSPGTLNEQFF.

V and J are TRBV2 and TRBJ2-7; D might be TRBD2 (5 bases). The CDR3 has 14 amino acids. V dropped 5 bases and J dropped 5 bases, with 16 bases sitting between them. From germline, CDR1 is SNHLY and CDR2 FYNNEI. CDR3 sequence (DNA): TGTGCCAGCAGTCAAACTAGGACCTGGAACGAGCAGTACTTC. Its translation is CASSQTRTWNEQYF.